The rows below give T cell receptor beta chains drawn from one sample of a study of blood T cells in healthy people across ages. TCRdb used MiXCR to reprocess the 5' RACE reads, holding one entry per CDR3 protein. The table shows about 1.8 million distinct CDR3 sequences, with about 50% occurring only once. Sequencing input: blood. Receptors were obtained from a woman in her thirties or forties in good health. CDR3s leave out the opening cysteine and the closing phenylalanine or tryptophan. The order of the fields is V gene, CDR3 length, J gene, CDR3 protein.

v_gene: TRBV6-5; len: 12; j_gene: TRBJ1-5; CDR3aa: ASGRDSGNQPQH
v_gene: TRBV6-5; len: 12; j_gene: TRBJ2-4; CDR3aa: ASRASGAKNIQY
v_gene: TRBV7-2; len: 13; j_gene: -; CDR3aa: ASSKFALAGETQY
v_gene: TRBV7-2; len: 14; j_gene: TRBJ2-3; CDR3aa: ASSSRLAGDTDTQY
v_gene: TRBV6-6; len: 14; j_gene: TRBJ2-1; CDR3aa: ASSHRVASSYNEQF
v_gene: TRBV2; len: 12; j_gene: TRBJ2-2; CDR3aa: ASSEVFITGELF
v_gene: TRBV4-1; len: 15; j_gene: TRBJ2-3; CDR3aa: ASSQALTGGQGDTQY
v_gene: TRBV29-1; len: 14; j_gene: TRBJ2-5; CDR3aa: SAPTSGRPLGNEQY
v_gene: TRBV4-2; len: 15; j_gene: TRBJ2-7; CDR3aa: ASSQDSGGDSTYEQY
v_gene: TRBV9; len: 13; j_gene: TRBJ1-1; CDR3aa: ASSVVKQGGTEAF
v_gene: TRBV7-3; len: 13; j_gene: TRBJ1-2; CDR3aa: ASSLTTGTGYGYT
v_gene: TRBV29-1; len: 9; j_gene: TRBJ2-7; CDR3aa: SARGAWEQY
v_gene: TRBV20-1; len: 13; j_gene: TRBJ2-1; CDR3aa: SARARDRGYNEQF
v_gene: TRBV4-3; len: 12; j_gene: TRBJ2-1; CDR3aa: ASSPVVPYNEQF
v_gene: TRBV5-1; len: 14; j_gene: TRBJ2-5; CDR3aa: ASSLGSGGSQETQY
v_gene: TRBV20-1; len: 12; j_gene: TRBJ1-2; CDR3aa: SARDRKPTDGYT
v_gene: TRBV6-5; len: 11; j_gene: TRBJ2-1; CDR3aa: ASSPPGRTGEF
v_gene: TRBV7-3; len: 15; j_gene: TRBJ2-3; CDR3aa: ASSSEGAGGFLDTQY
v_gene: TRBV5-1; len: 16; j_gene: TRBJ2-1; CDR3aa: ASSLGVGRTASYNEQF
v_gene: TRBV18; len: 13; j_gene: TRBJ2-1; CDR3aa: ASSPAMTGSNEQF
v_gene: TRBV7-3; len: 12; j_gene: TRBJ2-3; CDR3aa: ASSLRGGEDTQY
v_gene: TRBV7-2; len: 16; j_gene: TRBJ2-7; CDR3aa: ASSPRAGQPPFSYEQY